The present entry profiles one T cell receptor (beta chain) with its context. V dropped 1 base and J dropped 7 bases, with 11 bases sitting between them. CDR1 is SGHDT and CDR2 is YYEEEE in the germline V gene. This CDR3 comprises 14 residues. The record originates from a study of T cell changes during pregnancy in multiple sclerosis. Only in-frame clones appear in the TCRdb table, and some are missing; sequencing was by immunoSEQ multiplex PCR. This repertoire shows tens of thousands of clones, 90% to 95% found once; its top ten account for roughly 0.7%. This chain links TRBV5-6 with TRBJ2-2, with D tentatively TRBD2 (6 bases). The specimen was peripheral blood, collected in the third trimester of pregnancy. The sequence was collected from a female donor in good health, enrolled as a control in a pregnancy study. CDR3 amino acids: CASSLIGRGGELFF. CDR3 nucleotides: TGTGCCAGCAGCTTGATCGGGCGGGGCGGGGAGCTGTTTTTT. The full variable domain, completed using reference TRBV5-6 and TRBJ2-2, is DAGVTQSPTHLIKTRGQQVTLRCSPKSGHDTVSWYQQALGQGPQFIFQYYEEEERQRGNFPDRFSGHQFPNYSSELNVNALLLGDSALYLCASSLIGRGGELFFGEGSRLTVL.